This TCR beta chain was retrieved from a study of T cells in Graves' hyperthyroidism and ophthalmopathy. RNA transcripts provided the source from which TCR beta CDR3 regions were amplified. The HTBI set primed first-round TCR CDR3 RT-PCR. TCRdb re-analysed the multiplex PCR reads in MiXCR, keeping a single row per CDR3 protein. The top ten clones hold 3.7% of a sample with approximately 400,000 distinct CDR3 sequences, 15% to 20% of them seen once. Hyperthyroidism in the patients, aged 18 to 65, was newly diagnosed and under 2 months in duration. Germline V CDR1 and CDR2: DFQATT, SNEGSKA (reference sequence). Trimming removed 6 bases from V and 1 base from J, with 12 bases in between. The CDR3 length is 13 residues. This clonotype was counted many times.

This TCR derives from a woman younger than 35 with Graves' hyperthyroidism. Sequencing was done on a sample of blood. V is TRBV20-1 and J is TRBJ1-1; TRBD1 might be the D (6 bases). The CDR3 nucleotides are TGCAGTGCGATAATCAGGGGGAACACTGAAGCTTTCTTT. Its protein product is CSAIIRGNTEAFF.